This T cell receptor (beta chain) was captured by sequencing in a study of PD-1 blockade in mismatch repair-deficient tumors. Study at large: Enrolled about 2013-2016, patients had progressing, pretreated mismatch repair-deficient cancers of 12 to 13 types.

All patients were mismatch repair deficient, assessed by either PCR or immunohistochemistry. The TCR-sequenced patients were a few responders to pembrolizumab. General study points: Rapid post-treatment expansion, then contraction, generally preceding radiologic response, marked tumor-resident clones.

This CDR3 is built from 13 residues. V was shortened by 4 bases and J by 7 bases, with 12 bases between the two germline ends. Germline V lookup: CDR1 SGDLS, CDR2 YYNGEE. Data came from immunoSEQ multiplex PCR; TCRdb stores just in-frame clones and leaves some out. The repertoire holds 120,000 or so clones, with almost 90% as singletons. Concerning this clone: Its antigen is currently unknown.

The chain uses TRBV9 and TRBJ2-1; D call uncertain. This TCR derives from an adult with mismatch repair-deficient cancer. The material was peripheral blood, obtained 70 to 72 weeks after starting pembrolizumab. The CDR3: CASSLRIGNEQFF. CDR3 coding DNA: TGTGCCAGCAGCCTCCGAATAGGAAATGAGCAGTTCTTC.